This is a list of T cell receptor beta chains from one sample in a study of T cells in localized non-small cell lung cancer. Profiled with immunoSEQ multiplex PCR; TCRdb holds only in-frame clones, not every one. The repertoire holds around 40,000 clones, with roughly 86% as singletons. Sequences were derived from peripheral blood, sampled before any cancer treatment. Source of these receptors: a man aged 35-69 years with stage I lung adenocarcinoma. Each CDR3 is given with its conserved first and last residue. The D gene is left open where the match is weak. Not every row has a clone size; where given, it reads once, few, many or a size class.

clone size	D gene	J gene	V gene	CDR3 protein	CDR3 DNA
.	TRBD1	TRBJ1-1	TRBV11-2	CASSFYRGGATEAFF	TGTGCCAGCAGCTTTTACAGGGGCGGTGCCACTGAAGCTTTCTTT
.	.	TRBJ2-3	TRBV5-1	CASSLEDPVTDTQYF	TGCGCCAGCAGCTTGGAGGACCCCGTCACAGATACGCAGTATTTT
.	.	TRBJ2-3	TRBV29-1	CSARPGGTTDTQYF	TGCAGCGCCCGCCCGGGCGGAACCACAGATACGCAGTATTTT
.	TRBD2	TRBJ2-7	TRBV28	CASTRTSGRRNEQYF	TGTGCCAGCACTAGGACTAGCGGGAGGAGGAACGAGCAGTACTTC
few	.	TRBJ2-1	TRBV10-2	CASRLGTNEQFF	TGCGCCAGCAGATTGGGAACAAATGAGCAGTTCTTC
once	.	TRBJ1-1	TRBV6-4	CASSRQPATEAFF	TGTGCCAGCAGTAGACAGCCCGCCACTGAAGCTTTCTTT
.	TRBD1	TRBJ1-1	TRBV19	CASRKGDRDTEAFF	TGTGCCAGTAGGAAGGGGGACAGGGACACTGAAGCTTTCTTT
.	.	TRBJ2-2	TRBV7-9	CASSFRNGELFF	TGTGCCAGCAGCTTTCGGAACGGGGAGCTGTTTTTT
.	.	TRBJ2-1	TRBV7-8	CASSPEESYNEQFF	TGTGCCAGCAGCCCCGAGGAGAGTTACAATGAGCAGTTCTTC
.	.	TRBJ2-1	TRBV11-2	CASSHPLAGLRDNEQFF	TGTGCCAGCAGCCACCCACTGGCAGGGCTACGGGACAATGAGCAGTTCTTC
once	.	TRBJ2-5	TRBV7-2	CASSPFGRAQYF	TGTGCCAGCAGCCCGTTCGGACGGGCCCAGTACTTC
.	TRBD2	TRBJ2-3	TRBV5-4	CASTSIPGREAADTQYF	TGTGCCAGCACTTCGATCCCGGGGCGGGAGGCCGCAGATACGCAGTATTTT
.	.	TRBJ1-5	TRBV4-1	CASSQGQGPNQPQHF	TGCGCCAGCAGCCAAGGGCAGGGTCCCAATCAGCCCCAGCATTTT
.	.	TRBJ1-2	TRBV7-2	CASSGRQIYGYTF	TGTGCCAGCAGCGGGCGACAAATCTATGGCTACACCTTC
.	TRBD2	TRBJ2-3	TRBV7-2	CASRPTSGRFDTQYF	TGTGCCAGCAGGCCGACTAGCGGGAGATTTGATACGCAGTATTTT
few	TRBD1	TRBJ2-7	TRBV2	CASRGTGGVGSYEQYF	TGTGCCAGCAGGGGGACAGGGGGAGTTGGGTCCTACGAGCAGTACTTC
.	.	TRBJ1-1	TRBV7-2	CASKSVSTGANTEAFF	TGTGCCAGCAAATCAGTTTCCACAGGAGCGAACACTGAAGCTTTCTTT
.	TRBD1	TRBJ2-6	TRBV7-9	CASSPTTGGAPGANVLTF	TGTGCCAGCAGCCCAACGACAGGGGGCGCACCTGGGGCCAACGTCCTGACTTTC
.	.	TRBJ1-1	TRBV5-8	CASSPRTGAFF	TGTGCCAGCAGCCCCCGGACGGGAGCTTTCTTT
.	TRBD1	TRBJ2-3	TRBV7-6	CASSFGTGTGDTQYF	TGTGCCAGCAGCTTCGGGACAGGCACCGGGGATACGCAGTATTTT
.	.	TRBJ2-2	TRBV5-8	CASSLAGELFF	TGTGCCAGCAGCTTGGCCGGGGAGCTGTTTTTT
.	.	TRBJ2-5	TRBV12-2	CASRLALWLAGGSVGETQYF	TGTGCAAGTCGCTTAGCGTTATGGTTAGCGGGAGGGAGTGTTGGGGAGACCCAGTACTTC
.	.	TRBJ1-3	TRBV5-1	CASSLGAHSGNTIYF	TGCGCCAGCAGCCTGGGGGCGCACTCTGGAAACACCATATATTTT